The 25 T cell receptor beta chains reported below all come from one sample, sequenced in a study of OX40 agonist ivuxolimab in advanced cancers. Here immunoSEQ multiplex PCR was the method, and the copy in TCRdb shows in-frame clones only, minus some. The profile covers 55,000 to 80,000 clones, with 84% appearing a single time and 2% to 2.5% taken by the ten largest. This specimen consisted of CD4+ or CD8+ T cells sorted from blood, obtained in a trial of the OX40 agonist ivuxolimab. These receptors came from an adult with an advanced solid tumor such as melanoma, head and neck, liver or kidney cancer.

The chain uses TRBV30 and TRBJ1-2; a weak D match, TRBD1 (6 bases). CDR1 is GTSNPN and CDR2 is SVGIG in the germline V gene (reference sequence). V lost 5 bases to trimming and J lost 8 bases, with 18 bases between them. This CDR3 contains 13 residues. This CDR3 is CAWARDRTGGYTF. DNA for the CDR3: TGTGCCTGGGCCCGAGACAGGACGGGAGGCTACACCTTC.

This chain joins TRBV7-2 and TRBJ2-1, with 8 bases identical to TRBD2. Trimming cost V 1 base and J 7 bases; bases outside gene matches: 15. In germline, CDR1 is SGHTA, CDR2 FQGNSA. The CDR3 covers 18 residues. The CDR3 sequence: CASSLVGRGTSIKNEQFF. CDR3 nucleotides: TGTGCCAGCAGCTTAGTCGGCCGCGGGACTAGTATCAAAAATGAGCAGTTCTTC.

V is TRBV6-5 and J is TRBJ1-6, with D unclear. Trimming cost V 8 bases and J 5 bases, with 10 bases left between them. From germline, CDR1 is MNHEY and CDR2 SVGAGI. CDR3 size: 13 residues. As DNA, the CDR3 is TGTGCCAGCCGGCAGCTCCATAATTCACCCCTCCACTTT. Protein sequence: CASRQLHNSPLHF.

The rearrangement uses TRBV20-1 and TRBJ1-2; D not resolved. The CDR3 loop spans 11 amino acids. V was cut by 6 bases and J by 2 bases, with 7 bases left in between. Germline lookup yields CDR1 DFQATT and CDR2 SNEGSKA (reference sequence). The CDR3 DNA reads TGCAGTGCGAACTTCAACTATGGCTACACCTTC. It codes for CSANFNYGYTF.

The chain recombines TRBV29-1 with TRBJ1-2; 7 bases are a match to TRBD1. With V trimmed by 7 bases and J by 8 bases, 7 bases remained unmatched. The CDR3 sequence is 11 residues long. Germline V lookup: CDR1 SQVTM, CDR2 ANQGSEA. CDR3 coding DNA: TGCAGCGGACGATTGGACAGGGGCTACACCTTC. Protein: CSGRLDRGYTF.

This clone was picked up a small number of times. This chain's CDR3 is CASSETGSGIYGYTF. The DNA for the CDR3 is TGTGCCAGCAGTGAGACAGGGAGTGGTATCTATGGCTACACCTTC. The J gene is TRBJ1-2, the V gene TRBV6-1; 7 bases agree with TRBD1. Trimming cost V 3 bases and J 4 bases; bases outside gene matches: 8. Germline V CDR1 and CDR2: MNHNS, SASEGT. The CDR3 sequence is 15 residues long.

This clone showed up just a few times. Here the CDR3 reads CAWERAMNTEAFF. CDR3 bases: TGTGCCTGGGAGAGAGCGATGAACACTGAAGCTTTCTTT. The rearrangement links TRBV30 to TRBJ1-1, with D unclear. Germline V gene sequence: CDR1 GTSNPN, CDR2 SVGIG (reference sequence). Trimming took off 5 bases at V and 0 bases at J, with 10 bases between the two ends. The CDR3 totals 13 residues.

The V and J genes are TRBV4-2 and TRBJ2-7, with D possibly matching TRBD1 (6 bases). This CDR3 has 15 residues. V was shortened by 4 bases and J by 5 bases, with 18 bases between the two germline ends. From germline, CDR1 is LGHNA and CDR2 YNFKEQ. DNA for the CDR3: TGTGCCAGCAGCCGGGCCGAGGGGGTTGGCCACGAGCAGTACTTC. It translates to CASSRAEGVGHEQYF.

The chain employs TRBV5-1 and TRBJ1-2; D not certain. Trimming took 0 bases from V and 3 from J, leaving 6 bases between them. The CDR3 totals 13 residues. CDR1 is SGHRS and CDR2 is YFSETQ in the germline V gene. The DNA of the CDR3 is TGCGCCAGCAGCTTGGGGGCGGACTATGGCTACACCTTC. Amino acid sequence: CASSLGADYGYTF.

V gene TRBV5-8 combines with J gene TRBJ1-1; perhaps TRBD1 as D (5 bases). V was trimmed by 4 bases and J by 1 base, leaving 20 bases between them. Germline CDR1 reads SGHTS; CDR2 reads YDEGEE. The CDR3 length is 17 residues. The CDR3 is CASSLRGMGSGNTEAFF. CDR3 nucleotides: TGTGCCAGCAGCCTTAGGGGTATGGGCTCTGGGAACACTGAAGCTTTCTTT.

The chain links TRBV5-8 to TRBJ1-3; D is perhaps TRBD1 (6 bases). Germline V gives CDR1 SGHTS, CDR2 YDEGEE. The CDR3 consists of 14 residues. V gave up 0 bases and J gave up 3 bases, with 7 bases separating them. The CDR3 bases are TGTGCCAGCAGCTTGGCAGGGGTTGGAAACACCATATATTTT. Encoded protein: CASSLAGVGNTIYF. The whole variable domain, remainder taken from reference TRBV5-8 and TRBJ1-3, is EAGVTQSPTHLIKTRGQQATLRCSPISGHTSVYWYQQALGLGLQFLLWYDEGEERNRGNFPPRFSGRQFPNYSSELNVNALELEDSALYLCASSLAGVGNTIYFGEGSWLTVV.

V gene TRBV6-6 combines with J gene TRBJ2-7, with D unclear. Trimming removed 6 bases at V and 3 bases at J, with 21 bases between. Germline assignment: CDR1 MNHNY and CDR2 SVGAGI (reference sequence). The CDR3 spans 16 residues. The CDR3 bases are TGTGCCAGCAGCAATACTCTAGGCAGATCCTACTACGAGCAGTACTTC. This translates into CASSNTLGRSYYEQYF.

This clone was detected only once. V gene TRBV6-5 combines with J gene TRBJ2-1; 7 bases fit TRBD1. The ends lost 6 bases at V and 10 bases at J; junction bases unmatched: 3. The germline gives CDR1 MNHEY, CDR2 SVGAGI. The CDR3 loop spans 11 amino acids. The CDR3 sequence: CASSRDREQFF. The CDR3 nucleotides are TGTGCCAGCAGCCGGGACAGAGAGCAGTTCTTC.

The genes are TRBV11-2 and TRBJ2-7; maybe TRBD2 (6 bases). Trimming shortened V by 5 bases and J by 2 bases, and 16 bases separated the two germline ends. The CDR3 totals 15 residues. The germline CDR1 and CDR2 sequences are SGHAT and FQNNGV. Here the CDR3 DNA reads TGTGCCAGCAGCGACGTGAGGTCGGGGGCCTACGAGCAGTACTTC. Encoded protein: CASSDVRSGAYEQYF.

This clone showed up just a few times. The gene calls are TRBV18 and TRBJ1-1; TRBD1 might be the D (5 bases). The ends were cut back, 3 bases at V and 8 bases at J, with 10 bases in the middle. From germline, CDR1 is KGHSH and CDR2 LQKENI. The CDR3 has 12 amino acids. CDR3 nucleotides: TGTGCCAGCTCACCGGCCCGGGGGGAAGCTTTCTTT. Its protein product is CASSPARGEAFF.

Concerning this clone: Germline and junction disagree at one end, which may indicate a read error. This chain joins TRBV7-2 and TRBJ2-7; TRBD1 aligns across 9 bases. This CDR3 has 13 amino acids. Germline CDR1 reads SGHTA; CDR2 reads FQGNSA. The CDR3 nucleotides read TGTGCCAGCAGAGCGAACAGGGGGCACGAGCAGTGCTTC. This gives the protein CASRANRGHEQCF.

A few counts support this clone. The V gene is TRBV7-2, the J gene TRBJ2-5; no clear D gene. Trimming cost V 5 bases and J 3 bases, with 4 bases left between them. Germline assignment: CDR1 SGHTA and CDR2 FQGNSA. The CDR3 spans 11 residues. CDR3 in amino acids: CASSAKETQYF. As DNA, the CDR3 is TGTGCCAGCAGCGCAAAAGAGACCCAGTACTTC.

V gene TRBV7-2 combines with J gene TRBJ2-7; D uncertain. Germline values: CDR1 SGHTA, CDR2 FQGNSA. V lost 1 base and J 0 bases, leaving 10 bases between the germline ends. CDR3 length: 15 residues. The DNA of the CDR3 is TGTGCCAGCAGCTTAGAGCCCGAGAGCTCCTACGAGCAGTACTTC. Translation gives CASSLEPESSYEQYF.

The rearrangement joins TRBV6-5 to TRBJ2-5; D is possibly TRBD2 (5 bases). Trimming removed 5 bases from V and 3 bases from J, with 10 bases in between. The CDR3 extends over 13 amino acids. Germline CDR1 MNHEY, CDR2 SVGAGI. The CDR3 coding sequence is TGTGCCAGCAGTCGAGGACTCAAAGAGACCCAGTACTTC. Protein: CASSRGLKETQYF.

The chain couples TRBV5-4 to TRBJ1-1, with a possible D match to TRBD1 (6 bases). The CDR3 is made up of 16 amino acids. CDR1 and CDR2 (germline): SGHNT, YYREEE (reference sequence). Trimming pared 4 bases from V and 4 bases from J, leaving 20 bases between. The DNA for the CDR3 is TGTGCCAGCAGCCCCCCCTCACGGGGGCGGAGCACTGAAGCTTTCTTT. Translating it yields CASSPPSRGRSTEAFF.

This clone was recorded a few times. CDR3 region: CASSLVGTSGSSSYNEQFF. In nucleotides, the CDR3 is TGTGCCAGCAGCTTAGTAGGGACTAGCGGATCTAGCTCCTACAATGAGCAGTTCTTC. This sequence joins TRBV11-3 and TRBJ2-1, with TRBD2 matching over 11 bases. From germline, CDR1 is SGHNT and CDR2 YENEEA. The length of the CDR3 is 19 residues. V trimming: 1 base; J trimming: 0 bases; junction bases outside the gene matches: 8.

The chain links TRBV28 to TRBJ2-7; the D is unclear. This CDR3 spans 14 amino acids. Germline V gene data show CDR1 as MDHEN and CDR2 as SYDVKM. V was pared by 3 bases and J by 2 bases, with 11 bases between. The CDR3 sequence: CASSFQFFPYEQYF. Written as DNA, the CDR3 is TGTGCCAGCAGTTTCCAGTTCTTTCCCTACGAGCAGTACTTC. Based on the CDR3 plus reference TRBV28 and TRBJ2-7, the full variable domain is DVKVTQSSRYLVKRTGEKVFLECVQDMDHENMFWYRQDPGLGLRLIYFSYDVKMKEKGDIPEGYSVSREKKERFSLILESASTNQTSMYLCASSFQFFPYEQYFGPGTRLTVT.

This clone has a handful of counts. The chain employs TRBV19 and TRBJ1-1; TRBD1 is a possible D gene (5 bases). The germline V and J ends were trimmed by 10 bases and 1 base, with 13 bases remaining between them. The length of the CDR3 is 13 residues. Germline CDR1 reads LNHDA; CDR2 reads SQIVND (reference sequence). CDR3 protein: CATKARENTEAFF. CDR3 nucleotides: TGTGCCACCAAAGCCAGGGAGAACACTGAAGCTTTCTTT.

The DNA of the CDR3 is TGTGCCAGCAGCAAAGCCGGACATTCGGGGGAAAAACTGTTTTTT. Its translation is CASSKAGHSGEKLFF. This chain connects TRBV21-1 to TRBJ1-4. TRBV21-1 is deemed a pseudogene. This CDR3 has 15 amino acids.

The chain couples TRBV19 to TRBJ2-3, with 9 positions matching TRBD1. This CDR3 is 15 amino acids long. The ends lost 5 bases at V and 1 base at J; junction bases unmatched: 4. Per germline, CDR1 LNHDA and CDR2 SQIVND (reference sequence). CDR3 sequence: CASSVRDRGTDTQYF. CDR3 coding DNA: TGTGCCAGTAGTGTCCGGGACAGGGGCACAGATACGCAGTATTTT.